This T cell receptor (beta chain) originates from a study of T cell responses to AZD1222 COVID-19 vaccine. Concerning this clone: Antigen unknown.

Data came from immunoSEQ multiplex PCR; TCRdb stores just in-frame clones and leaves some out. The sample consists of fewer than 200,000 clones, around 88% of them appearing once. Trimming cost V 5 bases and J 8 bases; bases outside gene matches: 12. Germline CDR1 and CDR2: SNHLY and FYNNEI. The CDR3 contains 16 residues. Study-wide results and limits: Only six or seven AZD1222 recipients tested seropositive at baseline.

The TCR was taken from an adult in good health. Sample: peripheral blood, taken on day 0 of AZD1222 vaccination. V usage is TRBV2 and J usage is TRBJ2-2; 9 nucleotides agree with TRBD2. The chain's CDR3 is CASSLAGARNLGELFF. The CDR3 region has the DNA TGTGCCAGCAGTTTAGCGGGGGCCCGGAATCTGGGGGAGCTGTTTTTT.